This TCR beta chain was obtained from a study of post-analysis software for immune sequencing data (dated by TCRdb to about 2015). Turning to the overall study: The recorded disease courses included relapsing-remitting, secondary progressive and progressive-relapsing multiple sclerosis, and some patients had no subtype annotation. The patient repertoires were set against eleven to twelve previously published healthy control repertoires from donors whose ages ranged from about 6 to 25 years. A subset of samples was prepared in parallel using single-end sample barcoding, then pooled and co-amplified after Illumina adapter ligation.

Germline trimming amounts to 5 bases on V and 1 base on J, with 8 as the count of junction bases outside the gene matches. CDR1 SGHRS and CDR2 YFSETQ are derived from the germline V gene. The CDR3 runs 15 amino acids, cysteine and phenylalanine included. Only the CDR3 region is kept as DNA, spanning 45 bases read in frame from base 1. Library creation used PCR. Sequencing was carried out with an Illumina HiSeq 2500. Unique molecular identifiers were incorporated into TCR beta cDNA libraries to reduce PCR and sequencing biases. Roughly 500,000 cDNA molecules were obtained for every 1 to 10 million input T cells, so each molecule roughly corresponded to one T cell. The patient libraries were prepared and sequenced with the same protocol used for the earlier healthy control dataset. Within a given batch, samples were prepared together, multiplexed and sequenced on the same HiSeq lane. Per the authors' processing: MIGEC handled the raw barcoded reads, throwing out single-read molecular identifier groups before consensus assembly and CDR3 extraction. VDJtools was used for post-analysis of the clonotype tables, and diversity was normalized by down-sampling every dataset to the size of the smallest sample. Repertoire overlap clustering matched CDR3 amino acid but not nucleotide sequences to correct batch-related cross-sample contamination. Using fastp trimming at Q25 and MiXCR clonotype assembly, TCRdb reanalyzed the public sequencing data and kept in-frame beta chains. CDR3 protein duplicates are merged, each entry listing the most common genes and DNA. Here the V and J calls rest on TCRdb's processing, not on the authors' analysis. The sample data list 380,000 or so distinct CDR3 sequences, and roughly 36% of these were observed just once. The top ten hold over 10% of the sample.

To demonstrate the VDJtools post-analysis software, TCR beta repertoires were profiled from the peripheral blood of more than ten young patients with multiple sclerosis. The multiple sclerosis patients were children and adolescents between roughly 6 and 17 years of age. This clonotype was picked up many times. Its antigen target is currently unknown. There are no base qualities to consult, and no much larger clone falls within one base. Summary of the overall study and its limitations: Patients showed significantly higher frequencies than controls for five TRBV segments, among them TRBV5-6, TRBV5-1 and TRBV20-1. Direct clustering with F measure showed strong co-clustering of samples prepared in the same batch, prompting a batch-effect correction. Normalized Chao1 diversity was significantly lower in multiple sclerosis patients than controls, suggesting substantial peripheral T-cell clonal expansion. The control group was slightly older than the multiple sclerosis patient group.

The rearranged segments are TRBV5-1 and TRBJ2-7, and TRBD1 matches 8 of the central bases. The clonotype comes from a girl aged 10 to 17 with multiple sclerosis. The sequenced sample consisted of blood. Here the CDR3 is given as CASRQTGGASYEQYF. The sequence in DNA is TGCGCCAGCAGACAAACAGGGGGTGCATCCTACGAGCAGTACTTC.